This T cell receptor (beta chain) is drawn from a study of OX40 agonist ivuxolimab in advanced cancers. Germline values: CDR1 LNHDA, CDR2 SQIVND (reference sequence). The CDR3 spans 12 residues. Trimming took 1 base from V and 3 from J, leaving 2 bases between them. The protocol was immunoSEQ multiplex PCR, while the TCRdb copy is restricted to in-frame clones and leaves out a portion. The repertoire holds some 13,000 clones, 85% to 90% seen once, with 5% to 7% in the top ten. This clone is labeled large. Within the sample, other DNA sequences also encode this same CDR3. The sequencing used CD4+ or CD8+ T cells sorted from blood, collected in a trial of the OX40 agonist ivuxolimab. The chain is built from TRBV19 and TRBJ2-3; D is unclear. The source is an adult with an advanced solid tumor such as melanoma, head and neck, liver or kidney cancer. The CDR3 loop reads CASSIGTDTQYF. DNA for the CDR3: TGTGCCAGTAGTATAGGTACAGATACGCAGTATTTT.